This T cell receptor beta chain came from a study of T-cell memory formation after mild COVID-19. TCRdb reprocessed the 5' RACE reads via MiXCR and lists one record per CDR3 protein. The sample lists 30,000 to 35,000 distinct CDR3 sequences, 21% occurring once. This clonotype was seen many times. The sample taken for sequencing was PBMCs or a T cell subset sorted from them (not recorded which). The source is an adult who had mild COVID-19 (a few samples of this study predate the infection). Cell type and time point are not known.

The CDR3 loop is CASSQDLTVNTEAFF. DNA of the CDR3: TGTGCCAGCAGCCAAGATCTGACAGTGAACACTGAAGCTTTCTTT. The gene calls are TRBV3-1 and TRBJ1-1; TRBD1 might be the D (5 bases). The V end was cut by 0 bases, the J end by 0 bases, with 8 bases between. The CDR3 totals 15 residues. The germline V gene has CDR1 LGHDT and CDR2 YNNKEL (reference sequence).